This T cell receptor (beta chain) was captured by sequencing in a study of Graves' ophthalmopathy and Graves' hyperthyroidism. The CDR3 covers 15 residues. The germline V gene encodes CDR1 ENHRY and CDR2 SYGVKD. Trimming took 10 bases from V and 0 from J; bases not matched to a gene: 9. In this sample, this clonotype turned up many times. Scientists amplified the TCR beta CDR3 regions from RNA transcripts. The first round was an RT-PCR with HTBI primers, and the second round was a multiplex PCR. TCRdb recomputed calls from the multiplex PCR reads with MiXCR, one row per CDR3 protein. The data contain approximately 1.2 million distinct CDR3 sequences, less than 45% of them singletons.

The chain is built from TRBV10-3 and TRBJ1-1; 9 nucleotides agree with TRBD1. Sequencing was done on a sample of peripheral blood or thyroid tissue (not recorded which). The TCR sequence derives from an adult man with Graves' hyperthyroidism. CDR3 region: CATKGTGLMNTEAFF. The CDR3 DNA is TGTGCCACCAAAGGGACAGGGCTAATGAACACTGAAGCTTTCTTT.